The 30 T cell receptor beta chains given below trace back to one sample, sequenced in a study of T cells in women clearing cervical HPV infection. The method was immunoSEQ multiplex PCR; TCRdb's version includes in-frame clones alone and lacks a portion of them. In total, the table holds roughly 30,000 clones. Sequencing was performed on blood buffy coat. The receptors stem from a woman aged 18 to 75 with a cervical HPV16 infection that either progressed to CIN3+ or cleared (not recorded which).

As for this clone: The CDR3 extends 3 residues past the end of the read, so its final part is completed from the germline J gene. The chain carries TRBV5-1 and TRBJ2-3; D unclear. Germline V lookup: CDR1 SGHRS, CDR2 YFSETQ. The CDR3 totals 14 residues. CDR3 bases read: TGCGCCAGCAGGCCCTTTGAGCGCCAAGAGACG. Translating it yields CASRPFERQET. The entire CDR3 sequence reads CASRPFERQETQYF.

Incomplete CDR3 DNA: TGCGCCAGCAGTGAGCAAGGGGCGGCCACTGAA. Translated, it gives CASSEQGAATE. The whole CDR3 region reads CASSEQGAATEAFF. The chain links TRBV10-2 to TRBJ1-1, with D perhaps matching TRBD1 (5 bases). The DNA ends 3 residues before the CDR3 does, and the rest of the CDR3 is filled in from the germline J gene. The CDR3 is 14 residues long. The V gene's germline CDR1 is WSHSY and CDR2 SAAADI. V lost 2 bases to trimming and J lost 4 bases, with 11 bases between them.

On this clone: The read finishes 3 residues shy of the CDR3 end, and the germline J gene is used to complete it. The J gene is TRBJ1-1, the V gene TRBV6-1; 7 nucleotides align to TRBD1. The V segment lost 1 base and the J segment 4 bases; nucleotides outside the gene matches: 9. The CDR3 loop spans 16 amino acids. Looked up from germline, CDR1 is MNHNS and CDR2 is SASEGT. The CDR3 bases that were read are TGTGCCAGCAGTGAAGGAGGACAGGCCCTAGGCACTGAA. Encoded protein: CASSEGGQALGTE. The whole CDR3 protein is CASSEGGQALGTEAFF.

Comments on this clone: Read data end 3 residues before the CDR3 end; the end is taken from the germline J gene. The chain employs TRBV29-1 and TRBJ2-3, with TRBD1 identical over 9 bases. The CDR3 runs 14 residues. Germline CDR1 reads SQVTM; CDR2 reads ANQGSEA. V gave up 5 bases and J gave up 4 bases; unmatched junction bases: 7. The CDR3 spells CSVPGTGSSDTQYF. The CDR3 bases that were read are TGCAGCGTTCCGGGGACAGGGTCGTCAGATACG.

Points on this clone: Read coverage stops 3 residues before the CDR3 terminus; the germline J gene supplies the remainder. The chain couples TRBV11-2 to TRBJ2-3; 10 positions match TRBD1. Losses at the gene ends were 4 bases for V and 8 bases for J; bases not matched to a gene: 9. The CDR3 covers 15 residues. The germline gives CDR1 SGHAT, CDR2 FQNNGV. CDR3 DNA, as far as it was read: TGTGCCAGCAGCTCTCCGGGACAGGGGTCCGGTACG. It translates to CASSSPGQGSGT. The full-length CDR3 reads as CASSSPGQGSGTQYF.

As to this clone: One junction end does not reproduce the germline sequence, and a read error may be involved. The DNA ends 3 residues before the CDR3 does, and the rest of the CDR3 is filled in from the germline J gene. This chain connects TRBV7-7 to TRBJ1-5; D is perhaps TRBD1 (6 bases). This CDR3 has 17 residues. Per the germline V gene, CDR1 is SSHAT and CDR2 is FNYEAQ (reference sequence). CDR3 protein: CASSLVNRTAPDQPQHF. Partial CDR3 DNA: TGTGCTAGCAGCTTGGTCAATAGGACAGCCCCCGATCAGCCC.

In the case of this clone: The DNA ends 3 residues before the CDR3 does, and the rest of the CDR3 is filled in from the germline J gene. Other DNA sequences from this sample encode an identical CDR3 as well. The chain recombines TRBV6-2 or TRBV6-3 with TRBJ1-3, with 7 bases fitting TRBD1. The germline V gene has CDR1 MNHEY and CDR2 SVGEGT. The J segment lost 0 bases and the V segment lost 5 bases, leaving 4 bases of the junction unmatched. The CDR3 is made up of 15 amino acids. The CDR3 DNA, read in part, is TGTGCCAGCAGTGATACAGGGGCCTCTGGAAACACC. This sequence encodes CASSDTGASGNT. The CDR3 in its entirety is CASSDTGASGNTIYF.

The CDR3 loop reads CSGLRGNDGYTF. The CDR3 bases that were read are TGCAGTGGGCTGAGGGGGAACGATGGC. The chain is built from TRBV20-1 and TRBJ1-2; a possible D gene is TRBD1 (6 bases). The read ends 3 residues shy of where the CDR3 ends; the end is completed using the germline J gene. Germline-derived CDR1 and CDR2 are DFQATT and SNEGSKA (reference sequence). V lost 7 bases, J lost 6 bases, and 15 bases lay in between. The CDR3 is 12 residues long.

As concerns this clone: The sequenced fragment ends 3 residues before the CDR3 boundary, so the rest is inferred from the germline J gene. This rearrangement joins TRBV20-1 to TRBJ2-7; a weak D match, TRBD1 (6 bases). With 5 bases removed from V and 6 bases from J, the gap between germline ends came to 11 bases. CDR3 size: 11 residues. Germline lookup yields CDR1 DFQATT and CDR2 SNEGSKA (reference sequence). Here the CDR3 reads CSALAGVEQYF. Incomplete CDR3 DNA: TGCAGTGCTTTAGCAGGGGTCGAG.

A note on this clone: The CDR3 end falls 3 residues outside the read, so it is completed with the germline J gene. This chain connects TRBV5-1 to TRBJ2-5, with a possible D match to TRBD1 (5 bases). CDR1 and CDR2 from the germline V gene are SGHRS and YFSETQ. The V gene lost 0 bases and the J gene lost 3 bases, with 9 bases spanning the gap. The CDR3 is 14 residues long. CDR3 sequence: CASSLAAGKETQYF. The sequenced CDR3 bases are TGCGCCAGCAGCTTGGCGGCAGGGAAAGAGACC.

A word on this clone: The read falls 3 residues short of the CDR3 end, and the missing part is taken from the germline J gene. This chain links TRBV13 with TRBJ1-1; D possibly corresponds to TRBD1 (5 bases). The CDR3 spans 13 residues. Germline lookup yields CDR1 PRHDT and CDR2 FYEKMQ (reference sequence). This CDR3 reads CASSLDPGGEAFF. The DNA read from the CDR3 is TGTGCCAGCAGTCTTGACCCGGGGGGGGAG.

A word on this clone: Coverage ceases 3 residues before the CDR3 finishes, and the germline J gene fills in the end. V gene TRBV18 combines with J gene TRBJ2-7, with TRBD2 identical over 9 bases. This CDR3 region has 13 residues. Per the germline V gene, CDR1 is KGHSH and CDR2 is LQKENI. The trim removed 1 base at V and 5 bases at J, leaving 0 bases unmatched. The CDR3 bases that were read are TGTGCCAGCTCACCACGACTAGCGGACGAG. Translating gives CASSPRLADE. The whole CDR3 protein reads CASSPRLADEQYF.

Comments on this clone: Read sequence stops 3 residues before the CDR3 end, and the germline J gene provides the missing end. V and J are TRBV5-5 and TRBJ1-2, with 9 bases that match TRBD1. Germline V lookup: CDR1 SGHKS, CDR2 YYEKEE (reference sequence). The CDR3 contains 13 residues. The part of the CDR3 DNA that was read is TGTGCCAGCAGCTCGGGACAGGGCGTAGGC. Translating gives CASSSGQGVG. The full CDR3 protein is CASSSGQGVGYTF.

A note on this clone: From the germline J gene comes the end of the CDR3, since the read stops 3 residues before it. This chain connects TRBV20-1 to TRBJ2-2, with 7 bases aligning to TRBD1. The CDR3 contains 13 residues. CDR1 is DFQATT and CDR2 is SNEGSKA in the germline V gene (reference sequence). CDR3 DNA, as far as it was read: TGCAGTGCTCCGACAGGGAGCGATTCACCG. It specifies CSAPTGSDSP. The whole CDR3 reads CSAPTGSDSPLFF.

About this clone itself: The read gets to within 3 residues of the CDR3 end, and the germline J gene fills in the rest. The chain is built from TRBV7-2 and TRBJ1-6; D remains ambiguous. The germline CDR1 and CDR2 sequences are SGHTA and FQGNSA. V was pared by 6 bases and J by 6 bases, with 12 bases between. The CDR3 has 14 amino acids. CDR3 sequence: CASRMGPFNSPLHF. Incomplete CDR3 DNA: TGTGCCAGCAGAATGGGCCCGTTTAATTCACCC.

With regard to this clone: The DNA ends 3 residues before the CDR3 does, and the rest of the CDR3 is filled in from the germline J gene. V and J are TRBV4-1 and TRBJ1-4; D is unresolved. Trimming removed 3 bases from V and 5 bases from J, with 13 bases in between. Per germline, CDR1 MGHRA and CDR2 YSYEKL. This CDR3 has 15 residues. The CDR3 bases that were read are TGCGCCAGCAGCCACGCGGGCTCCTTAAATGAAAAA. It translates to CASSHAGSLNEK. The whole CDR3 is CASSHAGSLNEKLFF.

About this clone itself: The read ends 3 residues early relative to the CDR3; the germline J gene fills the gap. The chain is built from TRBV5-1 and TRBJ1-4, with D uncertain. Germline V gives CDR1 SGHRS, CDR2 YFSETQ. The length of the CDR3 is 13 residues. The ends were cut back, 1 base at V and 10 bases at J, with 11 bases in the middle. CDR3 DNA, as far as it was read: TGCGCCAGCAGCTTGAGGGATCGGGGAAAA. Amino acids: CASSLRDRGK. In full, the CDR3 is CASSLRDRGKLFF.

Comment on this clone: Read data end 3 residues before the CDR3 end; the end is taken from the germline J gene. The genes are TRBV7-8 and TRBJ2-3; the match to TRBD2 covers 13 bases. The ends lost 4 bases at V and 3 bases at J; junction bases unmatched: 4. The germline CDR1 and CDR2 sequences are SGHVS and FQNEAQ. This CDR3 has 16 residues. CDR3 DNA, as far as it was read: TGTGCCAGCAGCTCAAGACTAGCGGGGGGAACAGATACG. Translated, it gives CASSSRLAGGTDT. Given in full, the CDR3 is CASSSRLAGGTDTQYF. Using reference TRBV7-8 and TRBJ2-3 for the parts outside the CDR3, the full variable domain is GAGVSQSPRYKVAKRGQDVALRCDPISGHVSLFWYQQALGQGPEFLTYFQNEAQLDKSGLPSDRFFAERPEGSVSTLKIQRTQQEDSAVYLCASSSRLAGGTDTQYFGPGTRLTVL.

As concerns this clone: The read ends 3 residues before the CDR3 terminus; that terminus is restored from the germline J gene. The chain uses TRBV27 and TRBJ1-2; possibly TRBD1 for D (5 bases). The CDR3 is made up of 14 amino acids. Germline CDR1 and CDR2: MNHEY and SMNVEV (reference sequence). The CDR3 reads CASRMAGVLHDYTF. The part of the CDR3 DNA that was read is TGTGCCAGCAGGATGGCGGGGGTACTTCACGAC.

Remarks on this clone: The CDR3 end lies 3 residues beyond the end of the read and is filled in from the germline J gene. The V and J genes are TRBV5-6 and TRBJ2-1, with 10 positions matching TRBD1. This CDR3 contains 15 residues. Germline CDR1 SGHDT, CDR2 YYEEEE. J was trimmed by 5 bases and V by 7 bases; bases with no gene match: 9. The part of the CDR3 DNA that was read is TGTGCCAGCTCCCGGACTGGGACAGGGGACAATGAG. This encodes CASSRTGTGDNE. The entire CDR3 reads CASSRTGTGDNEQFF.

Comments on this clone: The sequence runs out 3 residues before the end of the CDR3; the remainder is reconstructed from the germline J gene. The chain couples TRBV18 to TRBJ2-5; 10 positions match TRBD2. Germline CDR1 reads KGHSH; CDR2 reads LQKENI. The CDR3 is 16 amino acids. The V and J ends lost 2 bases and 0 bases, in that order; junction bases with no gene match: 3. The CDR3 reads CASSPMTSGYQETQYF. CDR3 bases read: TGTGCCAGCTCACCAATGACTAGCGGGTACCAAGAGACC.

The CDR3 DNA, read in part, is TGCAGTGCTAGAGATCGGTTTCACGATTCACCC. This translates into CSARDRFHDSP. The CDR3 in its entirety is CSARDRFHDSPLHF. This chain joins TRBV20-1 and TRBJ1-6; D gene ambiguous. The DNA ends 3 residues before the CDR3 does, and the rest of the CDR3 is filled in from the germline J gene. CDR3 length: 14 amino acids. V was shortened by 0 bases and J by 8 bases, with 11 bases between the two germline ends. In germline, CDR1 is DFQATT, CDR2 SNEGSKA (reference sequence).

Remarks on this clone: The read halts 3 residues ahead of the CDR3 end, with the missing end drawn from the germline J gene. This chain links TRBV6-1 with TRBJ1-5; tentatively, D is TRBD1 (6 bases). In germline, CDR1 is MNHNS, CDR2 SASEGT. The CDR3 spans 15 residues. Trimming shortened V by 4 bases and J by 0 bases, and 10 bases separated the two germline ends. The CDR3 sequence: CASSALGGSNQPQHF. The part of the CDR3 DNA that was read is TGTGCCAGCAGTGCCTTAGGGGGTAGCAATCAGCCC.

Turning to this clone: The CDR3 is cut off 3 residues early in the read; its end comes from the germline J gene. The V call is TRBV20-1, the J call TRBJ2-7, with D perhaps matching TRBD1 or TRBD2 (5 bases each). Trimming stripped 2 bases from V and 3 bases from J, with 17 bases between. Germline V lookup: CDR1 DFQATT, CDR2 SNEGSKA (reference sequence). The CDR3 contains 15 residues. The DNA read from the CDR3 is TGCAGTGCTAGACCAAGAGGGGAAGGGCTCTACGAG. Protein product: CSARPRGEGLYE. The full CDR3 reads CSARPRGEGLYEQYF.

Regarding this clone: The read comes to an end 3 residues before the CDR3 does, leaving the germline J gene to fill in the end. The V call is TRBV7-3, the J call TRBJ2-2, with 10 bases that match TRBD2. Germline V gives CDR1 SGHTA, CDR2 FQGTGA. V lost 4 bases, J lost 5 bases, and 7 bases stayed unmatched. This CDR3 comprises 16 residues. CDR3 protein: CASSSPSGGLTGELFF. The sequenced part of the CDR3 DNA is TGTGCCAGCAGCTCCCCTAGCGGGGGTTTAACCGGGGAG.

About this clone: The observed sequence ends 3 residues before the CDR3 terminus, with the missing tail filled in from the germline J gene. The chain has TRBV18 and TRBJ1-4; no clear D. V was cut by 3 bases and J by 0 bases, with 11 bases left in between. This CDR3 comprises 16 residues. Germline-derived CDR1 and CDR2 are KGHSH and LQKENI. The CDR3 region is CASSPSLGPTNEKLFF. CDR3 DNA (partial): TGTGCCAGCTCACCCTCCCTCGGTCCAACTAATGAAAAA.

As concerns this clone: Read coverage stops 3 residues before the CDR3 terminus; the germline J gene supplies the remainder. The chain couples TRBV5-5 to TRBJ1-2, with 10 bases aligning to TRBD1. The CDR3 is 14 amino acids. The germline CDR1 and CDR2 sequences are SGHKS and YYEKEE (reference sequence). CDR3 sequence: CASSPDGQGEGYTF. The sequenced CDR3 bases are TGTGCCAGCAGCCCCGACGGACAGGGGGAAGGC.

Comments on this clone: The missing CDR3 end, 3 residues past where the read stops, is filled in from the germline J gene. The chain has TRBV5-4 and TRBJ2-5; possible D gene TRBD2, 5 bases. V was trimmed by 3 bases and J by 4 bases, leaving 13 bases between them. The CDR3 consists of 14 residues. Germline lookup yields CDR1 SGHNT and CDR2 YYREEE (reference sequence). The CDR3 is CASSSAAGVETQYF. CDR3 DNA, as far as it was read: TGTGCCAGCAGCTCGGCGGCGGGCGTAGAGACC.

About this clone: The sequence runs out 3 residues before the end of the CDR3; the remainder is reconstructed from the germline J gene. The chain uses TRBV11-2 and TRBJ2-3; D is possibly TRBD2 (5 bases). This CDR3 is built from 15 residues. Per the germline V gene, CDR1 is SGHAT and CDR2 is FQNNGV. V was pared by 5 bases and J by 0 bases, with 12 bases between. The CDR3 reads CASSPERISTDTQYF. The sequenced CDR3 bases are TGTGCCAGCAGCCCCGAGCGGATTAGCACAGATACG.

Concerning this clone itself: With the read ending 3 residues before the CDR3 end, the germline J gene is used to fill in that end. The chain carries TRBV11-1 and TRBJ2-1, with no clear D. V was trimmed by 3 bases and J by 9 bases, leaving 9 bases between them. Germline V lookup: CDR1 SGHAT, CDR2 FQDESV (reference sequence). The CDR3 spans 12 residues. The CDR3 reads CASSFQGFEQFF. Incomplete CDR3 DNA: TGTGCCAGCAGCTTTCAAGGTTTTGAG. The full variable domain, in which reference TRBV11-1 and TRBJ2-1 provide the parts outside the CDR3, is EAEVAQSPRYKITEKSQAVAFWCDPISGHATLYWYRQILGQGPELLVQFQDESVVDDSQLPKDRFSAERLKGVDSTLKIQPAELGDSAMYLCASSFQGFEQFFGPGTRLTVL.